This TCR beta chain comes out of a study of blood T cell repertoires in COVID-19. This CDR3 is built from 13 residues. Per the germline V gene, CDR1 is SGHRS and CDR2 is YFSETQ. V shed 7 bases and J 5 bases; nucleotides not matched to a gene: 7. Original handling: By means of reference gene primer amplification, nucleated cell counts were estimated. Sequencing was performed with immunoSEQ multiplex PCR; in TCRdb, only in-frame clones are kept and a portion is missing. V, J and clone size derive from that table, while D and trimming were established from the DNA sequence. Here the sample spans approximately 390,000 clones, about 89% being singletons. The Seattle site enrolled patients during active infection and followed them longitudinally.

The clonotype originates from an older woman with COVID-19, enrolled during active disease. The material sequenced was peripheral blood. The J gene is TRBJ2-7, the V gene TRBV5-1, with 9 bases fitting TRBD1. CDR3 amino acids: CASGSRDRDEQYF. The CDR3 DNA follows: TGCGCCAGCGGGAGCCGGGACAGGGACGAGCAGTACTTC.